This T cell receptor (beta chain) emerged from a study of shared clonotypes between healthy human individuals. In the authors' methods: For the immunoSEQ data, sequences were junction-only without quality scores, so filtering differed. Assay used: immunoSEQ multiplex PCR; TCRdb lists only in-frame clones, some missing. From that table come the V and J calls and clone size; the DNA was used to work out D and trimming. The table records some 490,000 clones, around 73% of them present only once. The sequence was collected from a woman in her thirties or forties in good health. Some clones in this sample may be carry-over from other donors' samples. The material sequenced was PBMCs.

CDR3 sequence: CASGEYSGANVLTF. CDR3 coding DNA: TGTGCCAGCGGGGAGTACTCTGGGGCCAACGTCCTGACTTTC. This chain links TRBV2 with TRBJ2-6; a possible D gene is TRBD2 (5 bases). Germline lookup yields CDR1 SNHLY and CDR2 FYNNEI. CDR3 length: 14 amino acids. Trimming shortened V by 8 bases and J by 0 bases, and 8 bases separated the two germline ends.